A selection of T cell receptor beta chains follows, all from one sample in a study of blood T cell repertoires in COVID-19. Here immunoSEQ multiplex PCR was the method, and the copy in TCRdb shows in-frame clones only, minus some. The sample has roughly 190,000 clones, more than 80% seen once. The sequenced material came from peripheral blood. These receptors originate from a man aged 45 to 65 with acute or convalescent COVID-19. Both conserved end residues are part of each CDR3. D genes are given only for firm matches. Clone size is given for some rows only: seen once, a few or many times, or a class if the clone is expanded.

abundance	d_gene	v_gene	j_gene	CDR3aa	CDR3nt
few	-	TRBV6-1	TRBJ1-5	CASSERRLMVNQPQHF	TGTGCCAGCAGTGAGCGGCGATTAATGGTGAATCAGCCCCAGCATTTT
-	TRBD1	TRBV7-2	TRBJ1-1	CASSFFQGVITEAFF	TGTGCCAGCAGCTTTTTTCAGGGGGTTATCACTGAAGCTTTCTTT
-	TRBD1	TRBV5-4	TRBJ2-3	CASSLIGQGVPRDTQYF	TGTGCCAGCAGCTTGATAGGACAGGGGGTTCCCAGAGATACGCAGTATTTT
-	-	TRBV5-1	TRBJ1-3	CASSRDHRSSGNTIYF	TGCGCCAGCAGCCGGGATCACCGGAGCTCTGGAAACACCATATATTTT
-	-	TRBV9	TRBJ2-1	CASSVPSSVTYNEQFF	TGTGCCAGCAGCGTCCCATCTAGCGTTACCTACAATGAGCAGTTCTTC
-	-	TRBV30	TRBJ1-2	CAWSIGSDYGYTF	TGTGCCTGGAGTATTGGGAGTGACTATGGCTACACCTTC
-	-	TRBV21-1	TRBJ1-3	CASSKKGGWGRVVGTGNTIYF	-
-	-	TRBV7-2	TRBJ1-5	CASSLMTAFRPQHF	TGTGCCAGCAGCTTAATGACAGCCTTTCGGCCCCAGCATTTT
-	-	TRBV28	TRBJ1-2	CASSPPGPNYGYTF	TGTGCCAGCAGTCCCCCAGGGCCAAACTATGGCTACACCTTC
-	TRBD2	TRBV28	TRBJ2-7	CASSPVGVSGRVEQYF	TGTGCCAGCAGTCCCGTAGGGGTTAGCGGGAGGGTCGAGCAGTACTTC
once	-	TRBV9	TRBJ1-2	CASSAARVGTTNYGYTF	TGTGCCAGCAGCGCGGCCCGGGTGGGGACAACTAACTATGGCTACACCTTC
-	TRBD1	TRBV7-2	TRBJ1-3	CASSHGQGGNTIYF	TGTGCCAGCAGCCATGGACAGGGAGGAAACACCATATATTTT
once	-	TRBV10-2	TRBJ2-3	CASSEGWGRWFADTQYF	TGCGCCAGCAGTGAGGGCTGGGGGCGCTGGTTTGCAGATACGCAGTATTTT
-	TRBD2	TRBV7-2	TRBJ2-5	CASSLRTSGAGTQYF	TGTGCCAGCAGCTTAAGAACTAGCGGGGCGGGGACCCAGTACTTC
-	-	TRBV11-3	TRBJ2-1	CASSLGVTYEQFF	TGTGCCAGCAGCTTAGGGGTGACTTATGAGCAGTTCTTC
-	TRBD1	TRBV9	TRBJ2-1	CASSTRQGSSYNEQFF	TGTGCCAGCAGCACCCGACAGGGGAGCTCCTACAATGAGCAGTTCTTC
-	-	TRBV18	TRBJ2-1	CASSPARGTNYNEQFF	TGTGCCAGCTCACCGGCCCGAGGAACCAATTACAATGAGCAGTTCTTC
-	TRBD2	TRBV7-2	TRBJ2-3	CASSLLSGGLGTQYF	TGTGCCAGCAGCTTATTAAGCGGGGGACTGGGGACGCAGTATTTT
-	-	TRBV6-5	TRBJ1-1	CASSYRGNAEAFF	TGTGCCAGCAGTTACAGGGGGAACGCTGAAGCTTTCTTT
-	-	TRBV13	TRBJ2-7	CASSPSSVVPYEQYF	TGTGCCAGCAGCCCATCCTCGGTGGTCCCCTACGAGCAGTACTTC
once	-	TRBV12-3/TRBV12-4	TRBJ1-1	CASNVGGRTEAFF	TGTGCCAGCAACGTAGGGGGAAGGACTGAAGCTTTCTTT
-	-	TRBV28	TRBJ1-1	CASRPGWGYTEAFF	TGTGCCAGCAGGCCAGGGTGGGGATACACTGAAGCTTTCTTT
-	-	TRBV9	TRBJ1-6	CASSVERGGNSPLHF	TGTGCCAGCAGCGTAGAACGTGGAGGGAATTCACCCCTCCACTTT
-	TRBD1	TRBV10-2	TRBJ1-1	CASSEPGQGGTEAFF	TGCGCCAGCAGTGAACCGGGCCAGGGGGGAACTGAAGCTTTCTTT
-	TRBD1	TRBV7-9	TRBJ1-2	CASSLAGQGTNGYTF	TGTGCCAGCAGCTTAGCGGGACAGGGTACCAATGGCTACACCTTC
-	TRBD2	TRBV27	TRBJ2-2	CASSAGLAGGPLRTGELFF	TGTGCCAGCAGTGCGGGACTAGCGGGAGGGCCACTTAGAACCGGGGAGCTGTTTTTT
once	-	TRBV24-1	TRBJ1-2	CATRPGRAEDYGYTF	TGTGCCACCAGGCCAGGGAGGGCAGAGGACTATGGCTACACCTTC
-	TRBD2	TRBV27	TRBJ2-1	CASSWDLAGTYNEQFF	TGTGCCAGCAGCTGGGATCTAGCGGGGACCTACAATGAGCAGTTCTTC
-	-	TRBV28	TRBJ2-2	CAGGAANTGELFF	TGTGCGGGGGGGGCCGCGAACACCGGGGAGCTGTTTTTT
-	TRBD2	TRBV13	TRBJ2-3	CASSYLAGAGDTQYF	TGTGCCAGCAGCTACCTCGCGGGAGCGGGAGATACGCAGTATTTT
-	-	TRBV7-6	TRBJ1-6	CASSYDTHPSYNSPLHF	TGTGCCAGCAGCTATGACACTCACCCCTCCTATAATTCACCCCTCCACTTT
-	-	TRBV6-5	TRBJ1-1	CASTSLGGNEAFF	TGTGCCAGCACCTCCTTGGGCGGGAATGAAGCTTTCTTT
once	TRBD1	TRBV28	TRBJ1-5	CASSPGQVYGQPQHF	TGTGCCAGCAGCCCCGGACAGGTTTATGGTCAGCCCCAGCATTTT
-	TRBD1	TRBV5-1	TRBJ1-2	CASSLGLDRVGYGYTF	TGCGCCAGCAGCCTGGGCCTCGACAGGGTGGGCTATGGCTACACCTTC
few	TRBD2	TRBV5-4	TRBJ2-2	CASSSGTSGSRTGELFF	TGTGCCAGCAGCTCCGGGACTAGCGGGAGTCGCACCGGGGAGCTGTTTTTT
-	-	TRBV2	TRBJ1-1	CASRDSMNTEAFF	TGTGCCAGCAGGGACAGTATGAACACTGAAGCTTTCTTT
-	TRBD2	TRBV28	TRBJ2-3	CASSFLAGSTDTQYF	TGTGCCAGCAGTTTTCTAGCGGGGAGCACAGATACGCAGTATTTT